The 5 T cell receptor beta chains listed next were all sequenced from one sample in a study of human T cells and chemical hapten exposure (dated by TCRdb to about 2021). This sample's time point label indicates: pre-sensitization, week 0. Reading the label with the study, this specimen's treatment or condition is: therapeutic diphenylcyclopropenone sensitization with weekly scalp DPC. Total RNA was isolated from unfractionated whole blood collected in Tempus Blood RNA tubes. Library construction relied on RACE. Instrument used: NextSeq 500. The raw public reads went through TCRdb reprocessing: fastp at Q25, MiXCR clone calling, in-frame beta chains kept. Records with the same CDR3 protein are collapsed into one entry carrying the most frequent genes and DNA. A total of roughly 34,000 distinct CDR3 sequences appear in this sample, about 9.4% of them only once. 25% to 35% of the sample is held by the ten biggest clonotypes.

The sample here was whole blood, taken in connection with sensitization to the hapten diphenylcyclopropenone (DPC). These receptors were taken from a man in his forties or fifties with alopecia areata. Some clones in this sample may be carry-over from other donors' samples.

This clonotype has a count of ten or more. The chain combines TRBV10-2 with TRBJ2-7, with 13 bases matching TRBD2. Germline V gene lookup returns CDR1 WSHSY and CDR2 SAAADI. The junction had 4 bases not matched to a gene; V was cut back by 5 bases and J by 3 bases. The CDR3 has 15 amino acids. The CDR3 region is CASSRTSGSIYEQYF. In DNA, the CDR3 is TGCGCCAGCAGTCGGACTAGCGGGAGTATCTACGAGCAGTACTTC.

This clonotype was counted many times. This chain uses TRBV27 with TRBJ2-5; no definite D call. The CDR3 has 13 residues. CDR1 and CDR2 (germline): MNHEY, SMNVEV (reference sequence). The V and J ends lost 4 bases and 3 bases respectively, with 9 bases between them. The CDR3 loop is CASSSGFEETQYF. Here the CDR3 DNA reads TGTGCCAGCAGTTCAGGATTCGAAGAGACCCAGTACTTC.

The V and J genes are TRBV7-2 and TRBJ2-7, with D unresolved. In germline, CDR1 is SGHTA, CDR2 FQGNSA. The CDR3 totals 13 residues. V was trimmed by 3 bases and J by 1 base, leaving 7 bases between them. CDR3 DNA sequence: TGTGCCAGCAGCTTTACCGGGTCCTACGAGCAGTACTTC. Its translation is CASSFTGSYEQYF.

Ten or more counts support this clonotype. This rearrangement joins TRBV29-1 to TRBJ1-6; tentative D call: TRBD1 (5 bases). This CDR3 has 12 amino acids. The germline V gene has CDR1 SQVTM and CDR2 ANQGSEA. Trimming took off 4 bases at V and 5 bases at J, with 6 bases between the two ends. The CDR3 loop reads CSVGGDNSPLHF. The CDR3, as DNA: TGCAGCGTTGGGGGGGATAATTCACCCCTCCACTTT.

This clonotype was counted ten times or more. The J gene is TRBJ2-4, the V gene TRBV19; D may be TRBD2 (6 bases). V was trimmed by 7 bases and J by 2 bases, leaving 21 bases between them. In germline, CDR1 is LNHDA, CDR2 SQIVND (reference sequence). This CDR3 spans 17 amino acids. The CDR3 coding sequence is TGTGCCAGTAAAGATCTGGGCGGGGAAGGACCCAAAAACATTCAGTACTTC. Protein sequence: CASKDLGGEGPKNIQYF.